One sample yielded the 25 T cell receptor beta chains listed below, sequenced in a study of blood T cell repertoires in COVID-19. Clones were read by immunoSEQ multiplex PCR, and TCRdb kept only the in-frame ones, dropping some. Among around 230,000 clones listed, about nine tenths were seen once. Specimen: peripheral blood. The origin of the receptors is a man aged 40-55 years with acute or convalescent COVID-19.

The CDR3 bases are TGTGCCAGCCTCAGACTAGCGGGGGGGCCAGATACGCAGTATTTT. Its protein product is CASLRLAGGPDTQYF. V is TRBV6-5 and J is TRBJ2-3, with 14 bases that match TRBD2. Germline assignment: CDR1 MNHEY and CDR2 SVGAGI. The CDR3 spans 15 residues. Trimming cost V 8 bases and J 4 bases; bases outside gene matches: 5.

V is TRBV9 and J is TRBJ2-1; 13 bases line up with TRBD2. The V and J ends lost 0 bases and 6 bases, in that order; junction bases with no gene match: 3. Germline V gene data show CDR1 as SGDLS and CDR2 as YYNGEE. CDR3 length: 16 amino acids. In nucleotides, the CDR3 is TGTGCCAGCAGCGTAGGGGGACTAGCGGGATTCAATGAGCAGTTCTTC. Translating gives CASSVGGLAGFNEQFF.

The chain has TRBV28 and TRBJ2-4; 9 bases align to TRBD2. Germline V CDR1 and CDR2: MDHEN, SYDVKM. Trimming cost V 1 base and J 0 bases; bases outside gene matches: 10. The length of the CDR3 is 19 residues. In nucleotides, the CDR3 is TGTGCCAGCAGTTTATCGCGGGAGGGGGTAAGGAAAGCCAAAAACATTCAGTACTTC. Residues: CASSLSREGVRKAKNIQYF.

The rearrangement joins TRBV11-2 to TRBJ1-2, with TRBD1 matching 8 bases. Trimming cost V 6 bases and J 5 bases; bases outside gene matches: 8. The CDR3 extends over 14 amino acids. Per germline, CDR1 SGHAT and CDR2 FQNNGV. CDR3 amino acids: CASSYTGGTYGYTF. The CDR3 nucleotides read TGTGCCAGCAGTTATACAGGGGGGACTTATGGCTACACCTTC. The whole variable domain, remainder taken from reference TRBV11-2 and TRBJ1-2, is EAGVAQSPRYKIIEKRQSVAFWCNPISGHATLYWYQQILGQGPKLLIQFQNNGVVDDSQLPKDRFSAERLKGVDSTLKIQPAKLEDSAVYLCASSYTGGTYGYTFGSGTRLTVV.

CDR3: CASRRGQGPSYEQYF. CDR3 sequence (DNA): TGTGCCAGCAGACGGGGACAGGGCCCGTCCTACGAGCAGTACTTC. V and J are TRBV2 and TRBJ2-7; 9 bases align to TRBD1. This CDR3 is built from 15 residues. With 6 bases clipped from V and 1 base from J, the junction kept 7 bases outside the gene matches. CDR1 is SNHLY, CDR2 FYNNEI, per germline.

The J gene is TRBJ2-7, the V gene TRBV7-8; D is uncertain. This CDR3 spans 16 amino acids. Germline-derived CDR1 and CDR2 are SGHVS and FQNEAQ. V was trimmed by 0 bases and J by 3 bases, leaving 15 bases between them. The CDR3, as DNA: TGTGCCAGCAGCTTAGCGCGGAAAAGTGAATACTACGAGCAGTACTTC. Protein: CASSLARKSEYYEQYF.

The J gene is TRBJ1-1, the V gene TRBV7-9; no firm D call. This CDR3 has 12 residues. V gave up 5 bases and J gave up 5 bases, with 9 bases separating them. CDR1 is SEHNR, CDR2 FQNEAQ, per germline (reference sequence). The CDR3 nucleotides read TGTGCCAGCAGCCTCGAGTTTACTGAAGCTTTCTTT. This encodes CASSLEFTEAFF.

This rearrangement joins TRBV10-3 to TRBJ1-1; D perhaps matches TRBD1 (5 bases). Deletions cut 9 bases from V and 5 bases from J, with 13 bases between. This CDR3 has 12 amino acids. Germline V gene data show CDR1 as ENHRY and CDR2 as SYGVKD. CDR3 in amino acids: CAIGGIGTEAFF. DNA for the CDR3: TGTGCCATTGGGGGGATAGGGACTGAAGCTTTCTTT.

The V call is TRBV6-6, the J call TRBJ2-7, with 9 nucleotides matching TRBD1. J lost 4 bases, V lost 2 bases, and 6 bases had no gene match. CDR1 is MNHNY, CDR2 SVGAGI, per germline (reference sequence). This CDR3 spans 15 amino acids. The CDR3 here is CASSYVDRGIYEQYF. CDR3 in DNA: TGTGCCAGCAGTTACGTGGACAGGGGAATTTACGAGCAGTACTTC.

This rearrangement joins TRBV12-3 or TRBV12-4 to TRBJ2-7, with TRBD2 as a possible D gene (6 bases). CDR3 size: 13 residues. Trimming left V 3 bases short and J 4 bases short, with 10 bases between. CDR3 sequence: CASSLTGVYEQYF. For the CDR3, the DNA is TGTGCCAGCAGTTTGACGGGGGTTTACGAGCAGTACTTC.

V gene TRBV28 combines with J gene TRBJ2-5, with 9 bases matching TRBD2. CDR3 length equals 17 residues. Trimming at V came to 5 bases and at J to 5 bases, leaving 15 bases not matched to a gene. Germline-derived CDR1 and CDR2 are MDHEN and SYDVKM. The CDR3 protein is CASSPYLAGNNMETQYF. DNA for the CDR3: TGTGCCAGCAGTCCGTACCTAGCGGGGAATAATATGGAGACCCAGTACTTC.

The rearrangement links TRBV15 to TRBJ2-5, with D possibly matching TRBD1 (5 bases). The V and J ends lost 0 bases and 5 bases respectively, with 10 bases between them. In germline, CDR1 is LNHNV, CDR2 YYDKDF (reference sequence). CDR3 length equals 14 residues. The CDR3 region has the DNA TGTGCCACCAGCAGAGATCAGGGTCCGGAGACCCAGTACTTC. Amino acid sequence: CATSRDQGPETQYF.

The rearrangement joins TRBV6-6 to TRBJ1-4; TRBD1 might be the D (5 bases). This CDR3 comprises 15 residues. V lost 7 bases and J lost 0, with 12 bases in between. Germline CDR1 reads MNHNY; CDR2 reads SVGAGI (reference sequence). CDR3 protein: CASTNGGATNEKLFF. CDR3 nucleotides: TGTGCCAGCACCAACGGGGGGGCAACTAATGAAAAACTGTTTTTT.

The chain combines TRBV7-3 with TRBJ2-1; D possibly corresponds to TRBD2 (5 bases). Per the germline V gene, CDR1 is SGHTA and CDR2 is FQGTGA. With 1 base removed from V and 2 bases from J, the gap between germline ends came to 12 bases. This CDR3 has 16 residues. The CDR3 spells CASSLRPLAAYNEQFF. CDR3 DNA sequence: TGTGCCAGCAGCTTAAGGCCCCTAGCCGCCTACAATGAGCAGTTCTTC.

The chain combines TRBV7-8 with TRBJ2-1; D may be TRBD2 (7 bases). V was clipped by 2 bases and J by 4 bases, with 9 bases between them. The CDR3 has 14 amino acids. Germline lookup yields CDR1 SGHVS and CDR2 FQNEAQ. CDR3 sequence reads: CASSLRGAYNEQFF. In DNA form, the CDR3 reads TGTGCCAGCAGCTTACGGGGGGCGTACAATGAGCAGTTCTTC.

V and J are TRBV19 and TRBJ2-3; 7 nucleotides line up with TRBD2. The CDR3 is 16 residues long. Trimming removed 6 bases from V and 4 bases from J; junction bases left unmatched: 13. CDR1 is LNHDA, CDR2 SQIVND, per germline (reference sequence). The CDR3 nucleotides read TGTGCCAGTAGACCCATGGCAGGGAGGGAAGCAGATACGCAGTATTTT. This sequence encodes CASRPMAGREADTQYF.

This chain joins TRBV4-2 and TRBJ2-1; 12 bases match TRBD2. The CDR3 runs 18 residues. The germline gives CDR1 LGHNA, CDR2 YNFKEQ. With 4 bases clipped from V and 7 bases from J, the junction kept 14 bases outside the gene matches. The CDR3 DNA is TGTGCCAGCAGCCCCCTCGGGGTTTCGACTAGCGGGAGAAATGAGCAGTTCTTC. Translated, it gives CASSPLGVSTSGRNEQFF.

This clone appeared once. The genes are TRBV5-1 and TRBJ1-2, with a possible D match to TRBD1 (5 bases). Germline loops: CDR1 SGHRS, CDR2 YFSETQ. V gave up 5 bases and J gave up 2 bases, with 13 bases separating them. The CDR3 covers 14 residues. The CDR3: CASSGAGLNYGYTF. CDR3 DNA: TGCGCCAGCAGTGGGGCAGGACTAAACTATGGCTACACCTTC.

The rearrangement joins TRBV20-1 to TRBJ1-1; D unresolved. From germline, CDR1 is DFQATT and CDR2 SNEGSKA (reference sequence). V was cut by 3 bases and J by 11 bases, with 22 bases left in between. CDR3 length: 14 amino acids. CDR3 residues: CSASGFGGPGGAFF. The CDR3 DNA reads TGCAGTGCTAGTGGTTTTGGCGGGCCGGGAGGGGCTTTCTTT.

The chain joins TRBV3-1 (or the pseudogene TRBV3-2) to TRBJ1-4, with D possibly matching TRBD1 (6 bases). Germline lookup yields CDR1 LGHDT and CDR2 YNNKEL (reference sequence). V gave up 3 bases and J gave up 4 bases, with 9 bases separating them. This CDR3 has 14 residues. CDR3 protein: CASSHDRNNEKLFF. As DNA, the CDR3 is TGTGCCAGCAGCCACGACAGGAATAATGAAAAACTGTTTTTT.

V and J are TRBV7-8 and TRBJ2-5; TRBD2 aligns across 13 bases. V lost 4 bases to trimming and J lost 5 bases; unmatched junction nucleotides: 10. Germline CDR1 is SGHVS and CDR2 is FQNEAQ. The CDR3 sequence is 17 residues long. Here the CDR3 reads CASSSGTSGEWGETQYF. In DNA form, the CDR3 reads TGTGCCAGCAGCTCCGGGACTAGCGGGGAGTGGGGGGAGACCCAGTACTTC.

The V and J genes are TRBV7-2 and TRBJ1-1; 7 bases agree with TRBD1. The CDR3 is made up of 15 amino acids. V lost 6 bases and J lost 0; bases outside the gene matches: 7. Germline CDR1 is SGHTA and CDR2 is FQGNSA. The DNA for the CDR3 is TGTGCCAGCAGGGTTTGGGACAGCCTGAACACTGAAGCTTTCTTT. This gives the protein CASRVWDSLNTEAFF.

The V gene is TRBV7-9, the J gene TRBJ2-1; no clear D. The CDR3 has 12 residues. CDR1 is SEHNR and CDR2 is FQNEAQ in the germline V gene (reference sequence). Trimming took 5 bases from V and 12 from J, leaving 14 bases between them. The DNA for the CDR3 is TGTGCCAGCAGCACCCAATCGGGTGGGCAGTTCTTC. Translating gives CASSTQSGGQFF.

This clone showed up just once. This rearrangement joins TRBV10-3 to TRBJ1-1, with TRBD1 as a possible D gene (5 bases). Germline lookup yields CDR1 ENHRY and CDR2 SYGVKD. This CDR3 is 14 amino acids long. Trimming took 2 bases from V and 7 from J, leaving 14 bases between them. The CDR3 DNA follows: TGTGCCATCAGTGAGGGGGCAGGGTCGGGTGAAGCTTTCTTT. Amino acid sequence: CAISEGAGSGEAFF.

This clone was seen just once. The rearrangement uses TRBV29-1 and TRBJ2-2, with 8 bases that match TRBD1. With V trimmed by 3 bases and J by 7 bases, 7 bases remained unmatched. The CDR3 has 14 residues. The germline V gene has CDR1 SQVTM and CDR2 ANQGSEA. The CDR3 loop is CSVEKDRGHGELFF. CDR3 nucleotides: TGCAGCGTTGAGAAAGACAGGGGCCACGGGGAGCTGTTTTTT.